This TCR beta chain appears in the sequencing data of a study of cytotoxic CD8 clonotypes in ibrutinib-treated CLL. Broader study findings: Once treatment began, public clonotypes, which were uncommon, contracted or stayed stable. Clonality went up at the time of ibrutinib response, stayed stable in sustained remission, and later dropped back toward its baseline level at progression. Baseline-level clonality went beyond age-matched healthy donors and moved in step with circulating CD8+ T-cell counts.

Produced via immunoSEQ multiplex PCR; TCRdb's table is partial and in-frame only. The sample records just over 65,000 clones, under 70% being singletons. V shed 10 bases, J shed 4 bases, and the junction held 6 bases outside the gene matches. The germline V gene encodes CDR1 MNHEY and CDR2 SVGAGI. CDR3 length equals 12 residues. Remarks on this clone: Its antigen is currently unknown.

The sample in question was PBMCs, obtained after 12 months of ibrutinib treatment. V and J are TRBV6-5 and TRBJ1-2, with TRBD1 matching over 7 bases. This TCR derives from a human donor with chronic lymphocytic leukemia. The DNA for the CDR3 is TGTGCCACCGCAGGGGGTCCCTATGGCTACACCTTC. Its protein product is CATAGGPYGYTF.